These 6 T cell receptor beta chains share one sample of origin, sequenced in a study of tumor and adjacent non-tumor tissue in lung cancer. Three rounds of nested PCR, following a modified ARM-PCR protocol, produced the TCRbeta library. TCRdb re-derived calls from the multiplex PCR reads in MiXCR, one entry per CDR3 protein. The table shows approximately 100,000 distinct CDR3 sequences, with roughly three fifths occurring only once. This sample's RNA came from whole unsorted tissue. The normal lung tissue was taken more than 3 cm from the tumor edge. Sequencing was carried out using distant non-tumor lung tissue. The receptors come from a man in his 60s with non-small cell lung cancer.

This clonotype was detected many times. This CDR3 reads CSVWTLVYEQYF. In nucleotides, the CDR3 is TGCAGCGTTTGGACCCTTGTCTACGAGCAGTACTTC. This chain joins TRBV29-1 and TRBJ2-7, with D unclear. Per germline, CDR1 SQVTM and CDR2 ANQGSEA. The CDR3 length is 12 residues. The V end lost 5 bases, the J end lost 3 bases, and 11 bases lay between the germline ends.

V gene TRBV6-2 or TRBV6-3 combines with J gene TRBJ2-1, with 9 bases aligning to TRBD2. CDR1 is MNHEY and CDR2 is SVGEGT in the germline V gene. CDR3 length: 16 amino acids. The V segment lost 6 bases and the J segment 16 bases; nucleotides outside the gene matches: 22. CDR3 in amino acids: CASSTLIIAGDNELFF. The CDR3 nucleotides read TGTGCCAGCAGCACCCTGATAATAGCGGGGGACAATGAGCTATTCTTC.

Note on this clonotype: This could be a read error, since a much larger clone is one nucleotide away. The V and J genes are TRBV5-4 and TRBJ1-1, with D possibly being TRBD1 (5 bases). The CDR3 contains 12 residues. The V and J ends lost 3 bases and 8 bases respectively, with 11 bases between them. The V gene's germline CDR1 is SGHNT and CDR2 YYREEE (reference sequence). This CDR3 is CASSSPWGEAFF. The CDR3 coding sequence is TGTGCCAGCAGCTCCCCCTGGGGCGAAGCTTTCTTT. The complete variable domain, with remaining parts taken from reference TRBV5-4 and TRBJ1-1, reads ETGVTQSPTHLIKTRGQQVTLRCSSQSGHNTVSWYQQALGQGPQFIFQYYREEENGRGNFPPRFSGLQFPNYSSELNVNALELDDSALYLCASSSPWGEAFFGQGTRLTVV.

This clonotype occurred a few times. One base away lies a much larger clone, so this may be a sequencing read error. This sequence joins TRBV30 and TRBJ1-1; D unresolved. Trimming removed 4 bases from V and 1 base from J, with 13 bases in between. The CDR3 totals 14 residues. Germline V lookup: CDR1 GTSNPN, CDR2 SVGIG (reference sequence). The DNA for the CDR3 is TGTGCCTGGATTGAGGACGGGAAGAACACTGAAGCTTTCTTT. It codes for CAWIEDGKNTEAFF.

The sample holds many counts of this clonotype. This chain links TRBV5-1 with TRBJ2-3; the D gene is possibly TRBD1 (5 bases). The CDR3 is 13 amino acids. Germline values: CDR1 SGHRS, CDR2 YFSETQ. The V end was cut by 3 bases, the J end by 6 bases, with 11 bases between. The CDR3 loop reads CASSSDTTDTQYF. In DNA, the CDR3 is TGCGCCAGCAGCTCGGACACGACCGATACGCAGTATTTT.

This chain joins TRBV29-1 and TRBJ2-7; the D call may be TRBD1 or TRBD2 (6 bases each). V was trimmed by 7 bases and J by 1 base, leaving 14 bases between them. Germline CDR1 SQVTM, CDR2 ANQGSEA. The CDR3 has 13 residues. CDR3 bases: TGCAGCGGGCGGGACACGATATCCTACGAGCAGTACTTC. Translated, it gives CSGRDTISYEQYF.